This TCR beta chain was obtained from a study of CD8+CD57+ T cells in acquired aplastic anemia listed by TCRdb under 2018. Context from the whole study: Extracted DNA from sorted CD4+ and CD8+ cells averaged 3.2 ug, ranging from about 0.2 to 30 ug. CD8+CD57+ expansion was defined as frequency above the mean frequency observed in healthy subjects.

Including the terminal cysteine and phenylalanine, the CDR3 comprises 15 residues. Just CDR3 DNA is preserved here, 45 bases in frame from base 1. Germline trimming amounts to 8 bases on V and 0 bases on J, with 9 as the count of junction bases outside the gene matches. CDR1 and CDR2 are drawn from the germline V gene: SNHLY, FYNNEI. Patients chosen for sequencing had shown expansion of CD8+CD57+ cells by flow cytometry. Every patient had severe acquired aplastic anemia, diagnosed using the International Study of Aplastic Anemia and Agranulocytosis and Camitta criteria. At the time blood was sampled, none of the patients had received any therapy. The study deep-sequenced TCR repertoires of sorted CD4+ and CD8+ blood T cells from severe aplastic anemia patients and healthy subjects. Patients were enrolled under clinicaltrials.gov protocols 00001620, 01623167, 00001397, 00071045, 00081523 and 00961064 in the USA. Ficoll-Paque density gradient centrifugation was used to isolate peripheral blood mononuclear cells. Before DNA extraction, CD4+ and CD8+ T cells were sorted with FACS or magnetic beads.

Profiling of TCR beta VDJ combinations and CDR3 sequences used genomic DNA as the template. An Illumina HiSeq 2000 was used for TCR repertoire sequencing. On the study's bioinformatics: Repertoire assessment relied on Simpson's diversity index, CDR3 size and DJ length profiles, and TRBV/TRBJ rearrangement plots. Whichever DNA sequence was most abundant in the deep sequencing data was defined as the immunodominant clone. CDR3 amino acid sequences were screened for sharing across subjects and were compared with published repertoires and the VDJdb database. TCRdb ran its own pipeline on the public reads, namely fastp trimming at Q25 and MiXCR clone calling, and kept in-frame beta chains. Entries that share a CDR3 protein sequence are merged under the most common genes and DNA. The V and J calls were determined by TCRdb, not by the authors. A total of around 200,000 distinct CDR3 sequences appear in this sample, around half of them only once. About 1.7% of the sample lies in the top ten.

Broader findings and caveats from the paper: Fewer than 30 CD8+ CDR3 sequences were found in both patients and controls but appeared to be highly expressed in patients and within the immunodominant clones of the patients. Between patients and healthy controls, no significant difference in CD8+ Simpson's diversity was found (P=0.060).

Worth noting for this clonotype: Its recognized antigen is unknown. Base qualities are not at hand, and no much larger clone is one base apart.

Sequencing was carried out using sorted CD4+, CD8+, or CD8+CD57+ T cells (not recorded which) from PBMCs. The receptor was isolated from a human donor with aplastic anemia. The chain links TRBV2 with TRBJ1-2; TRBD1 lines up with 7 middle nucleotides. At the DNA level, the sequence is TGTGCCAGCGGTAGGGACAGTGGAGCTAACTATGGCTACACCTTC. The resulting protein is CASGRDSGANYGYTF.